This record covers a single T cell receptor (beta chain). Sequencing used immunoSEQ multiplex PCR; TCRdb keeps in-frame clones, though not all of them. The table lists approximately 160,000 clones, 85% to 95% of them singletons, with 5.1% in the top ten. These data come from a study of T cell responses to AZD1222 COVID-19 vaccine. Between the trimmed V and J ends, which lost 8 bases and 8 bases, there was a span of 19 bases. There are 15 residues in the CDR3. CDR1 MNHNY and CDR2 SVGAGI come from the germline V gene (reference sequence). The clonotype was recovered from an adult who received the AZD1222 COVID-19 vaccine. V and J are TRBV6-6 and TRBJ1-6, with TRBD1 as a possible D gene (5 bases). Sequenced here: peripheral blood, sampled 28 days after the second AZD1222 dose. The DNA for the CDR3 is TGTGCCAGCCGAGCCGAACGGGGCCGGGATTCACCCCTCCACTTT. It yields the protein CASRAERGRDSPLHF.